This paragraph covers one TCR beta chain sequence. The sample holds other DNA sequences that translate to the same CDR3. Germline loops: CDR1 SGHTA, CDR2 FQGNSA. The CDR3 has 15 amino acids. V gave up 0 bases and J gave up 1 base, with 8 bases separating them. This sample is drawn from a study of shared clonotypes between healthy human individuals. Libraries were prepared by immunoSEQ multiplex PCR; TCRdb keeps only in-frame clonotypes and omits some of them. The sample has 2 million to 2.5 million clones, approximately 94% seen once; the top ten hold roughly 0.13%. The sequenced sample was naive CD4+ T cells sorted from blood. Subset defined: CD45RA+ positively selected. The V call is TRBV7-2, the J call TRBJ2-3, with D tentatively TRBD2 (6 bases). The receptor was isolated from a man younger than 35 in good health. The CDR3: CASSLAGGRTDTQYF. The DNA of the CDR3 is TGTGCCAGCAGCTTAGCGGGAGGACGCACAGATACGCAGTATTTT.